The text below deals with one TCR beta chain. Its antigen is as yet unknown. This sample is drawn from a study of T cell responses to AZD1222 COVID-19 vaccine. At the level of the study: Whether given at about 4 or about 12 weeks, second doses were pooled. Regarding the study as a whole: Close to half of spike-specific TCRs reportedly recognize unmutated variant regions. After the peak T cell response, and only then, were repertoires sampled. Only five to seven AZD1222 recipients tested seropositive at baseline.

The germline V gene encodes CDR1 SGDLS and CDR2 YYNGEE. This CDR3 contains 16 residues. The trim removed 1 base at V and 6 bases at J, leaving 7 bases unmatched. The assay was immunoSEQ multiplex PCR, and TCRdb's table has in-frame clones only and misses some. The sample lists 99,000 or so clones; 75% to 90% were seen once. The specimen was peripheral blood, collected on day 0 of AZD1222 vaccination. The chain employs TRBV9 and TRBJ2-2; 9 bases fit TRBD2. The clonotype was recovered from an adult in good health. The CDR3: CASSVRAGGPAGELFF. The CDR3 region has the DNA TGTGCCAGCAGCGTACGGGCGGGGGGGCCGGCCGGGGAGCTGTTTTTT.